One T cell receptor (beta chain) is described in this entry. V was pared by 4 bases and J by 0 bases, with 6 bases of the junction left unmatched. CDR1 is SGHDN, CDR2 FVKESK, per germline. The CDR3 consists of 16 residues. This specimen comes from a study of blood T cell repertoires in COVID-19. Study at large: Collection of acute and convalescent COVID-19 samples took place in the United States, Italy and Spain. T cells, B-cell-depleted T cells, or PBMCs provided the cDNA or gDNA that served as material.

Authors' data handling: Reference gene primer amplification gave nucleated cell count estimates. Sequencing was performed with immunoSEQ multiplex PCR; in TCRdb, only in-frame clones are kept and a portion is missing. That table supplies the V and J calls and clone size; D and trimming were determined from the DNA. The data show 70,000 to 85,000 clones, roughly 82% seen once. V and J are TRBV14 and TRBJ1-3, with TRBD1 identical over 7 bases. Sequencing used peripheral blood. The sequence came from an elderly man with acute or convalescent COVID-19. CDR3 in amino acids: CASSPRSGGSGNTIYF. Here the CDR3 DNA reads TGTGCCAGCAGCCCCCGTTCAGGGGGCTCTGGAAACACCATATATTTT.